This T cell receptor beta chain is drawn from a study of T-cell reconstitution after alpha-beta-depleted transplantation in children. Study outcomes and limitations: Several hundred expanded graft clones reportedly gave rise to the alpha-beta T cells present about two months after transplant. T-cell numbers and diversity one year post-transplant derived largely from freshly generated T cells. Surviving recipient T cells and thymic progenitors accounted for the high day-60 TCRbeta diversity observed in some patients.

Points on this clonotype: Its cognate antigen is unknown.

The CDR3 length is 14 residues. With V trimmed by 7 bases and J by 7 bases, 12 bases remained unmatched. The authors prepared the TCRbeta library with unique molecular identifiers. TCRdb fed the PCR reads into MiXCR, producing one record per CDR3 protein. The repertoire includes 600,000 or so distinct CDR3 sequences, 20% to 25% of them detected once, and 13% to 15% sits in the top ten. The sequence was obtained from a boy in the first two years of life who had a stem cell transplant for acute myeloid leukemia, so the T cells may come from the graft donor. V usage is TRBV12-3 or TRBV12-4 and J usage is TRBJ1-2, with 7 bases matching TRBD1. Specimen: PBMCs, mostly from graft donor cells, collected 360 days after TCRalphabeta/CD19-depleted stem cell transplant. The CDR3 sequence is CASTQTTGTGGYTF. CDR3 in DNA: TGTGCCAGCACCCAAACGACAGGGACTGGTGGCTACACCTTC.